The 24 T cell receptor beta chains in this list originate from one sample, sequenced in a study of human T cells and chemical hapten exposure. Described time point: pre-sensitization, week 0. As to treatment: therapeutic diphenylcyclopropenone sensitization with weekly scalp DPC. TCRdb ran MiXCR on the RACE reads and lists one entry per CDR3 protein. The sample carries around 120,000 distinct CDR3 sequences, roughly 14% recorded once. The material sequenced was whole blood, taken in connection with sensitization to the hapten diphenylcyclopropenone (DPC). The receptors come from a woman younger than 30 with alopecia areata. Some clones in this sample may be carry-over from other donors' samples.

This clonotype was seen a handful of times. V is TRBV30 and J is TRBJ2-7, with D possibly TRBD1 on 6 matching bases. The CDR3 sequence is 15 residues long. The V end was cut by 3 bases, the J end by 0 bases, with 15 bases between. Germline V gives CDR1 GTSNPN, CDR2 SVGIG (reference sequence). The chain's CDR3 is CAWSSGTWSSYEQYF. The CDR3 bases are TGTGCCTGGAGCTCCGGGACATGGAGCTCCTACGAGCAGTACTTC.

This clonotype was seen a few times. V is TRBV7-2 and J is TRBJ1-4; no reliable D call. The V end was cut by 3 bases, the J end by 4 bases, with 12 bases between. Germline CDR1 SGHTA, CDR2 FQGNSA. The CDR3 has 15 amino acids. The CDR3 region is CASSLTGIGNEKLFF. DNA for the CDR3: TGTGCCAGCAGCTTGACGGGGATAGGTAATGAAAAACTGTTTTTT. Drawing the rest from reference TRBV7-2 and TRBJ1-4, the complete variable domain is GAGVSQSPSNKVTEKGKDVELRCDPISGHTALYWYRQSLGQGLEFLIYFQGNSAPDKSGLPSDRFSAERTGGSVSTLTIQRTQQEDSAVYLCASSLTGIGNEKLFFGSGTQLSVL.

The sample holds many counts of this clonotype. V is TRBV12-3 or TRBV12-4 and J is TRBJ2-3; 8 positions agree with TRBD1. The CDR3 has 13 residues. Trimming at V came to 3 bases and at J to 7 bases, leaving 3 bases not matched to a gene. CDR3 loop: CASSFPGGYTQYF. For the CDR3, the DNA is TGTGCCAGCAGTTTCCCAGGGGGCTATACGCAGTATTTT.

This clonotype has ten or more counts. The rearrangement joins TRBV25-1 to TRBJ1-2, with TRBD1 as a possible D gene (6 bases). The CDR3 loop spans 15 amino acids. CDR1 MGHDK and CDR2 SYGVNS come from the germline V gene. Trimming left V 7 bases short and J 0 bases short, with 15 bases between. CDR3 protein: CASTPRGQANYGYTF. CDR3 DNA sequence: TGTGCCAGCACTCCTCGGGGACAAGCTAACTATGGCTACACCTTC.

The chain carries TRBV7-6 and TRBJ1-5, with a possible D match to TRBD1 (6 bases). This CDR3 contains 15 residues. Germline V gene data show CDR1 as SGHVS and CDR2 as FNYEAQ. V shed 5 bases and J shed 4 bases, with 15 bases lying between them. The CDR3 coding sequence is TGTGCCAGCAGCCTATTGGACAGCCCTAATCAGCCCCAGCATTTT. Its translation: CASSLLDSPNQPQHF.

This clonotype was observed a handful of times. This chain uses TRBV12-3 or TRBV12-4 with TRBJ2-2; a possible D gene is TRBD1 (7 bases). V was clipped by 7 bases and J by 4 bases, with 19 bases between them. The CDR3 is made up of 16 amino acids. In nucleotides, the CDR3 is TGTGCCAGCATCATTAATGCGGGGACAGCCACCGGGGAGCTGTTTTTT. Its protein is CASIINAGTATGELFF.

A few counts support this clonotype. V gene TRBV7-2 combines with J gene TRBJ1-1, with TRBD1 matching 7 bases. Germline V lookup: CDR1 SGHTA, CDR2 FQGNSA. V was clipped by 1 base and J by 6 bases; unmatched bases: 5. This CDR3 has 14 residues. The CDR3 DNA follows: TGTGCCAGCAGCTTAGACAGGGGAAGGGCTGAAGCTTTCTTT. Translation gives CASSLDRGRAEAFF.

The table lists this clonotype with many counts. J is TRBJ2-7 and V is TRBV7-9, with D hard to call. Trimming pared 5 bases from V and 6 bases from J, leaving 11 bases between. This CDR3 spans 12 amino acids. Germline CDR1 SEHNR, CDR2 FQNEAQ (reference sequence). The CDR3: CASSLDGFEQYF. The CDR3 DNA follows: TGTGCCAGCAGCCTAGATGGGTTCGAGCAGTACTTC. Supplemented by reference TRBV7-9 and TRBJ2-7, the full variable domain reads DTGVSQNPRHKITKRGQNVTFRCDPISEHNRLYWYRQTLGQGPEFLTYFQNEAQLEKSRLLSDRFSAERPKGSFSTLEIQRTEQGDSAMYLCASSLDGFEQYFGPGTRLTVT.

The rearrangement joins TRBV7-8 to TRBJ1-5; maybe TRBD1 (5 bases). CDR1 is SGHVS, CDR2 FQNEAQ, per germline. V shed 1 base and J shed 5 bases, with 12 bases lying between them. There are 15 residues in the CDR3. This CDR3 reads CASSLGEGAHQPQHF. Here the CDR3 DNA reads TGTGCCAGCAGCTTAGGGGAAGGGGCGCATCAGCCCCAGCATTTT.

This clonotype was found a few times. This chain uses TRBV12-3 or TRBV12-4 with TRBJ1-2; D gene uncertain. Trimming removed 8 bases at V and 1 base at J, with 17 bases between. The CDR3 spans 15 residues. CDR3 nucleotides: TGTGCCAGCCGGGAGGCCCGAGGTTATAACTATGGCTACACCTTC. Amino acids: CASREARGYNYGYTF.

The CDR3 loop reads CSGQDETQYF. Written as DNA, the CDR3 is TGCAGCGGTCAAGATGAGACCCAGTACTTC. The genes are TRBV29-1 and TRBJ2-5, with unresolved D. V shed 7 bases and J shed 5 bases, with 8 bases lying between them. The CDR3 spans 10 residues. Germline lookup yields CDR1 SQVTM and CDR2 ANQGSEA.

The sample holds a few counts of this clonotype. This sequence joins TRBV6-2 or TRBV6-3 and TRBJ2-6, with a weak D call TRBD1 (5 bases). This CDR3 comprises 15 residues. From germline, CDR1 is MNHEY and CDR2 SVGEGT. The germline V and J ends were trimmed by 6 bases and 4 bases, with 13 bases remaining between them. CDR3 loop: CASRLQGSGANVLTF. The CDR3 DNA sequence: TGTGCCAGCAGGCTCCAGGGATCCGGGGCCAACGTCCTGACTTTC.

This chain connects TRBV18 to TRBJ2-1, with TRBD2 matching over 16 bases. This CDR3 region has 19 residues. The germline gives CDR1 KGHSH, CDR2 LQKENI. The J segment lost 0 bases and the V segment lost 3 bases, leaving 5 bases of the junction unmatched. Here the CDR3 reads CASSPGLAGGNPSYNEQFF. DNA for the CDR3: TGTGCCAGCTCACCGGGACTAGCGGGGGGGAACCCCTCCTACAATGAGCAGTTCTTC.

The V call is TRBV5-1, the J call TRBJ1-1, with TRBD1 as a possible D gene (6 bases). There are 14 residues in the CDR3. Germline V gives CDR1 SGHRS, CDR2 YFSETQ. The V end was cut by 1 base, the J end by 1 base, with 8 bases between. In DNA form, the CDR3 reads TGCGCCAGCAGCTTGTGGACAGAGAACACTGAAGCTTTCTTT. Protein: CASSLWTENTEAFF. Complete variable domain (other parts from reference TRBV5-1 and TRBJ1-1): KAGVTQTPRYLIKTRGQQVTLSCSPISGHRSVSWYQQTPGQGLQFLFEYFSETQRNKGNFPGRFSGRQFSNSRSEMNVSTLELGDSALYLCASSLWTENTEAFFGQGTRLTVV.

The CDR3 bases are TGCGCCAGCAGCTTGTTCGGGACAGTCTACAATGAGCAGTTCTTC. Amino acid sequence: CASSLFGTVYNEQFF. This chain links TRBV5-1 with TRBJ2-1, with 7 bases lining up with TRBD1. Germline trimming cut 1 base from V and 3 bases from J; bases unmatched to any gene: 4. The CDR3 length is 15 residues. Germline V lookup: CDR1 SGHRS, CDR2 YFSETQ.

This clonotype was picked up a small number of times. This CDR3 is CASSPAGEEAFF. The CDR3 DNA follows: TGTGCCAGCAGCCCGGCGGGGGAGGAAGCTTTCTTT. This sequence joins TRBV3-1 and TRBJ1-1; TRBD1 might be the D (5 bases). The CDR3 is 12 residues long. Germline V lookup: CDR1 LGHDT, CDR2 YNNKEL (reference sequence). V was trimmed by 4 bases and J by 8 bases, leaving 11 bases between them.

The chain uses TRBV6-2 or TRBV6-3 and TRBJ1-1; 7 positions agree with TRBD1. Losses at the gene ends were 8 bases for V and 1 base for J; bases not matched to a gene: 7. This CDR3 is 14 amino acids long. The germline gives CDR1 MNHEY, CDR2 SVGEGT. The CDR3, as DNA: TGTGCCAGCGTAAGAGGGGGCTCGAACACTGAAGCTTTCTTT. It yields the protein CASVRGGSNTEAFF.

This sequence joins TRBV20-1 and TRBJ2-5, with TRBD1 matching over 9 bases. CDR1 is DFQATT, CDR2 SNEGSKA, per germline (reference sequence). After removal of 5 bases from V and 3 bases from J, the junction contained 7 bases not matched to a gene. The CDR3 is 14 residues long. As DNA, the CDR3 is TGCAGTGCTTGGGACAGGGAGGGCGAAGAGACCCAGTACTTC. This translates into CSAWDREGEETQYF.

This rearrangement joins TRBV20-1 to TRBJ1-1; 10 positions match TRBD1. The V gene end was trimmed by 0 bases and the J gene end by 7 bases; junction bases not matched to a gene: 8. The V gene's germline CDR1 is DFQATT and CDR2 SNEGSKA (reference sequence). The CDR3 covers 15 residues. The CDR3 DNA is TGCAGTGCTAGAGATCAAGGGGGACAGGGGATTGAAGCTTTCTTT. Protein: CSARDQGGQGIEAFF.

This clonotype was seen repeatedly, ten times or more. V is TRBV28 and J is TRBJ1-6; no clear D. The CDR3 has 11 amino acids. Trimming took off 6 bases at V and 7 bases at J, with 4 bases between the two ends. Per germline, CDR1 MDHEN and CDR2 SYDVKM. The CDR3 protein is CASSQNSPLHF. The CDR3 DNA follows: TGTGCCAGCAGCCAGAATTCACCCCTCCACTTT.

V gene TRBV20-1 combines with J gene TRBJ2-1, with TRBD1 as a possible D gene (6 bases). Germline CDR1 reads DFQATT; CDR2 reads SNEGSKA (reference sequence). Deletions cut 3 bases from V and 2 bases from J, with 8 bases between. The CDR3 is 13 amino acids. CDR3 loop: CSARAGAYNEQFF. CDR3 nucleotides: TGCAGTGCTAGGGCAGGGGCCTACAATGAGCAGTTCTTC.

This clonotype has more than one count but fewer than ten. The rearrangement links TRBV4-3 to TRBJ1-5; D remains ambiguous. The germline gives CDR1 LGHNA, CDR2 YSLEER. CDR3 length: 15 amino acids. The V end lost 0 bases, the J end lost 11 bases, and 17 bases lay between the germline ends. The DNA for the CDR3 is TGCGCCAGCAGCCAAGATAGAGGAGTCGGGATGTCCCAGCATTTT. Translating it yields CASSQDRGVGMSQHF.

This rearrangement joins TRBV7-9 to TRBJ2-4; no definite D call. Per germline, CDR1 SEHNR and CDR2 FQNEAQ (reference sequence). Trimming cost V 5 bases and J 0 bases, with 17 bases left between them. The CDR3 is 17 residues long. The CDR3: CASSSSGQQEAKNIQYF. The DNA of the CDR3 is TGTGCCAGCAGCAGCTCCGGGCAGCAGGAAGCCAAAAACATTCAGTACTTC. Complete variable domain (other parts from reference TRBV7-9 and TRBJ2-4): DTGVSQNPRHKITKRGQNVTFRCDPISEHNRLYWYRQTLGQGPEFLTYFQNEAQLEKSRLLSDRFSAERPKGSFSTLEIQRTEQGDSAMYLCASSSSGQQEAKNIQYFGAGTRLSVL.

The chain employs TRBV7-6 and TRBJ1-1; D ambiguous. Trimming pared 5 bases from V and 5 bases from J, leaving 15 bases between. This CDR3 contains 14 residues. Per the germline V gene, CDR1 is SGHVS and CDR2 is FNYEAQ. Here the CDR3 reads CASSPNLGRTEAFF. Written as DNA, the CDR3 is TGTGCCAGCAGCCCAAATCTGGGTAGAACTGAAGCTTTCTTT.